These 21 T cell receptor beta chains share one sample of origin, sequenced in a study of blood T cell repertoires in COVID-19. The protocol was immunoSEQ multiplex PCR, while the TCRdb copy is restricted to in-frame clones and leaves out a portion. The sample contains around 170,000 clones, approximately 84% of which appear only once. Material: peripheral blood. These receptor sequences come from a young man with active or convalescent COVID-19.

V is TRBV11-2 and J is TRBJ2-7, with D possibly TRBD2 on 5 matching bases. The CDR3 is made up of 15 amino acids. CDR1 SGHAT and CDR2 FQNNGV come from the germline V gene. V lost 0 bases, J lost 2 bases, and 11 bases lay in between. CDR3 residues: CASSLDPGLAYEQYF. The CDR3, as DNA: TGTGCCAGCAGCTTAGATCCCGGACTTGCCTACGAGCAGTACTTC.

The chain carries TRBV3-1 (or the pseudogene TRBV3-2) and TRBJ2-5; 9 bases agree with TRBD2. This CDR3 has 19 residues. V was pared by 3 bases and J by 1 base, with 15 bases of the junction left unmatched. Germline V gene lookup returns CDR1 LGHDT and CDR2 YNNKEL (reference sequence). CDR3 residues: CASSQARQSSGGTQETQYF. In nucleotides, the CDR3 is TGTGCCAGCAGCCAGGCTCGGCAAAGCAGCGGGGGGACCCAAGAGACCCAGTACTTC.

The chain has TRBV6-6 and TRBJ1-1, with D possibly TRBD1 on 5 matching bases. This CDR3 is 18 amino acids long. Germline V CDR1 and CDR2: MNHNY, SVGAGI (reference sequence). Trimming cost V 5 bases and J 1 base, with 23 bases left between them. The CDR3 DNA is TGTGCCAGCAGTCCCGATAGCTACCAGGGTCGTGGGAACACTGAAGCTTTCTTT. Translation gives CASSPDSYQGRGNTEAFF.

The rearrangement uses TRBV4-2 and TRBJ1-6; D remains unclear. This CDR3 is 17 amino acids long. The germline CDR1 and CDR2 sequences are LGHNA and YNFKEQ. V shed 0 bases and J shed 6 bases, with 15 bases lying between them. CDR3 DNA sequence: TGTGCCAGCAGCCAAGATATAGGCGGGGTCGGTAATTCACCCCTCCACTTT. It encodes CASSQDIGGVGNSPLHF.

This clone has a count of ten or more. The CDR3 DNA is TGTGCCAGCAGTGGGAACAGGGGCAATCAGCCCCAGCATTTT. It encodes CASSGNRGNQPQHF. V and J are TRBV28 and TRBJ1-5, with D possibly matching TRBD1 (6 bases). The CDR3 covers 14 residues. Germline V gene lookup returns CDR1 MDHEN and CDR2 SYDVKM. V lost 5 bases and J lost 2, with 10 bases in between.

The CDR3 region has the DNA TGTGCCAGCCGTCAGGGGGCCTACATGAACACTGAAGCTTTCTTT. Protein product: CASRQGAYMNTEAFF. The J gene is TRBJ1-1, the V gene TRBV6-5, with 8 bases fitting TRBD1. The CDR3 length is 15 residues. With 8 bases clipped from V and 0 bases from J, the junction kept 8 bases outside the gene matches. Germline assignment: CDR1 MNHEY and CDR2 SVGAGI.

The rearrangement uses TRBV5-8 and TRBJ1-5; no clear D. CDR1 SGHTS and CDR2 YDEGEE come from the germline V gene. The CDR3 has 12 amino acids. Trimming took 4 bases from V and 11 from J, leaving 13 bases between them. DNA of the CDR3: TGTGCCAGCAGCCCCCGGGATCGGGCCCAGCATTTT. It translates to CASSPRDRAQHF.

The chain is built from TRBV13 and TRBJ2-3; TRBD1 matches 9 bases. V lost 5 bases to trimming and J lost 0 bases; unmatched junction nucleotides: 12. CDR1 PRHDT and CDR2 FYEKMQ come from the germline V gene (reference sequence). The length of the CDR3 is 18 residues. The CDR3 region is CASSPRPGTGLSTDTQYF. In nucleotides, the CDR3 is TGTGCCAGCAGCCCTCGTCCCGGGACAGGGTTAAGCACAGATACGCAGTATTTT.

This clone was detected a few times. This chain links TRBV12-3 or TRBV12-4 with TRBJ1-2; weak D call: TRBD1 (5 bases). The CDR3 has 13 amino acids. Between the trimmed V and J ends, which lost 1 base and 6 bases, there was a span of 9 bases. The CDR3: CASSLVQGDGYTF. In DNA, the CDR3 is TGTGCCAGCAGTTTAGTCCAGGGTGATGGCTACACCTTC.

The gene calls are TRBV15 and TRBJ1-5; TRBD1 might be the D (6 bases). The CDR3 length is 15 residues. V dropped 1 base and J dropped 7 bases, with 14 bases sitting between them. Per germline, CDR1 LNHNV and CDR2 YYDKDF (reference sequence). The CDR3 sequence is CATSRGKGVAQPQHF. The CDR3 DNA reads TGTGCCACCAGCAGAGGAAAGGGGGTGGCCCAGCCCCAGCATTTT.

The chain recombines TRBV3-1 (or the pseudogene TRBV3-2) with TRBJ2-3; 8 bases fit TRBD2. In germline, CDR1 is LGHDT, CDR2 YNNKEL (reference sequence). Trimming took 0 bases from V and 4 from J; bases not matched to a gene: 6. The CDR3 spans 16 residues. CDR3 region: CASSQELAEDSDTQYF. CDR3 DNA: TGTGCCAGCAGCCAAGAACTAGCGGAGGATTCAGATACGCAGTATTTT.

The genes are TRBV28 and TRBJ1-1; 9 positions agree with TRBD1. V lost 7 bases to trimming and J lost 1 base; unmatched junction nucleotides: 13. This CDR3 is 17 amino acids long. Germline V gene data show CDR1 as MDHEN and CDR2 as SYDVKM. The CDR3 DNA sequence: TGTGCCAGCATTAACGGTCTTGGACAGGGGAAGAACACTGAAGCTTTCTTT. Amino acid sequence: CASINGLGQGKNTEAFF.

The chain joins TRBV7-3 to TRBJ1-1; the match to TRBD1 covers 11 bases. CDR3 length equals 15 residues. Germline CDR1 reads SGHTA; CDR2 reads FQGTGA. With 5 bases clipped from V and 5 bases from J, the junction kept 7 bases outside the gene matches. The CDR3 loop reads CASSDGQGARTEAFF. CDR3 sequence (DNA): TGTGCCAGCAGCGACGGACAGGGGGCGCGGACTGAAGCTTTCTTT. The full variable domain, with the rest looked up from reference TRBV7-3 and TRBJ1-1, is GAGVSQTPSNKVTEKGKYVELRCDPISGHTALYWYRQSLGQGPEFLIYFQGTGAADDSGLPNDRFFAVRPEGSVSTLKIQRTERGDSAVYLCASSDGQGARTEAFFGQGTRLTVV.

The chain carries TRBV19 and TRBJ2-2, with 7 bases matching TRBD1. V lost 3 bases to trimming and J lost 2 bases; unmatched junction nucleotides: 12. CDR3 length: 18 amino acids. Germline V gives CDR1 LNHDA, CDR2 SQIVND (reference sequence). CDR3: CASSIWTDRLNNTGELFF. The CDR3 coding sequence is TGTGCCAGTAGTATTTGGACGGACAGGTTAAACAACACCGGGGAGCTGTTTTTT.

The chain is built from TRBV2 and TRBJ2-5; the D is unclear. The germline V gene has CDR1 SNHLY and CDR2 FYNNEI. The CDR3 extends over 14 amino acids. V lost 8 bases and J 0 bases, leaving 13 bases between the germline ends. The CDR3 bases are TGTGCCAGCGGAAAGGCAGCGAACCAAGAGACCCAGTACTTC. It yields the protein CASGKAANQETQYF.

This clone has more than one count but fewer than ten. V gene TRBV6-5 combines with J gene TRBJ2-5, with 9 bases fitting TRBD2. V was clipped by 6 bases and J by 3 bases; unmatched bases: 5. Germline V lookup: CDR1 MNHEY, CDR2 SVGAGI. CDR3 length equals 14 residues. DNA for the CDR3: TGTGCCAGCAGGTCCGGGACTAGCAAAGAGACCCAGTACTTC. Its translation is CASRSGTSKETQYF.

The J gene is TRBJ2-5, the V gene TRBV5-4, with D possibly being TRBD2 (6 bases). The CDR3 spans 15 residues. V was cut by 0 bases and J by 5 bases, with 14 bases left in between. Germline V gene data show CDR1 as SGHNT and CDR2 as YYREEE (reference sequence). The CDR3 region is CASSLALAGGETQYF. As DNA, the CDR3 is TGTGCCAGCAGCTTGGCCTTGGCAGGAGGGGAGACCCAGTACTTC.

This chain joins TRBV18 and TRBJ1-1; maybe TRBD1 (6 bases). The CDR3 runs to 16 residues. CDR1 is KGHSH, CDR2 LQKENI, per germline. V gave up 5 bases and J gave up 1 base, with 17 bases separating them. The CDR3 reads CASSTSPGTRNTEAFF. In DNA, the CDR3 is TGTGCCAGCTCAACTAGTCCCGGGACACGGAACACTGAAGCTTTCTTT.

This clone has only a few counts. The J gene is TRBJ2-1, the V gene TRBV9, with D maybe TRBD1 (5 bases). V was trimmed by 0 bases and J by 0 bases, leaving 7 bases between them. Germline CDR1 SGDLS, CDR2 YYNGEE. The CDR3 is 15 residues long. The CDR3 sequence is CASSVGGISYNEQFF. CDR3 DNA sequence: TGTGCCAGCAGCGTAGGGGGCATCTCCTACAATGAGCAGTTCTTC.

The gene calls are TRBV6-6 and TRBJ1-1; 8 bases are shared with TRBD1. The CDR3 runs to 15 residues. The trim removed 0 bases at V and 6 bases at J, leaving 6 bases unmatched. Looked up from germline, CDR1 is MNHNY and CDR2 is SVGAGI (reference sequence). CDR3 nucleotide sequence: TGTGCCAGCAGTTACTCGGGACAGGAGAATGCTGAAGCTTTCTTT. Its translation is CASSYSGQENAEAFF.

The chain carries TRBV6-5 and TRBJ2-2; the match to TRBD1 covers 10 bases. The CDR3 loop spans 15 amino acids. J lost 7 bases, V lost 0 bases, and 2 bases had no gene match. Germline V gene sequence: CDR1 MNHEY, CDR2 SVGAGI. Written as DNA, the CDR3 is TGTGCCAGCAGTTACTCGAGGACAGGGGGCGGGGAGCTGTTTTTT. Translating it yields CASSYSRTGGGELFF.